The 21 T cell receptor beta chains below all came from one sample that was sequenced in a study of ipilimumab plus nivolumab after autologous stem cell transplantation. Only in-frame clones appear in the TCRdb table, and some are missing; sequencing was by immunoSEQ multiplex PCR. The sample records roughly 15,000 clones, around four fifths being singletons. Here the sequenced sample was PBMCs, taken in a trial of ipilimumab plus nivolumab as post-transplant consolidation. The receptors were sampled from a male donor with diffuse large B-cell lymphoma.

J is TRBJ1-1 and V is TRBV4-3; D not resolved. Trimming stripped 5 bases from V and 10 bases from J, with 11 bases between. The germline V gene has CDR1 LGHNA and CDR2 YSLEER. The CDR3 extends over 11 amino acids. DNA of the CDR3: TGCGCCAGCAGCGATACCGTTAGAGCTTTCTTT. Translation: CASSDTVRAFF.

This clone was picked up one time. The rearrangement joins TRBV5-1 to TRBJ1-1; 8 nucleotides align to TRBD1. Trimming removed 3 bases from V and 1 base from J; junction bases left unmatched: 8. The CDR3 contains 16 residues. The germline V gene has CDR1 SGHRS and CDR2 YFSETQ. The CDR3, as DNA: TGCGCCAGCAGCTCGGGACAGGCGGGTTGGAACACTGAAGCTTTCTTT. It specifies CASSSGQAGWNTEAFF. Full variable domain (outside the CDR3, taken from reference TRBV5-1 and TRBJ1-1): KAGVTQTPRYLIKTRGQQVTLSCSPISGHRSVSWYQQTPGQGLQFLFEYFSETQRNKGNFPGRFSGRQFSNSRSEMNVSTLELGDSALYLCASSSGQAGWNTEAFFGQGTRLTVV.

J is TRBJ1-6 and V is TRBV4-2, with D unclear. V was pared by 3 bases and J by 7 bases, with 10 bases between. Germline loops: CDR1 LGHNA, CDR2 YNFKEQ. This CDR3 comprises 14 residues. In DNA form, the CDR3 reads TGTGCCAGCAGCCAGACCCCCCAGAATTCACCCCTCCACTTT. Its translation is CASSQTPQNSPLHF.

The chain employs TRBV7-4 and TRBJ1-5; D remains unclear. Germline CDR1 and CDR2: SGHVT and SQSDAQ. The CDR3 is 12 residues long. Trimming removed 1 base from V and 7 bases from J, with 5 bases in between. CDR3 in amino acids: CASSLGSQPQHF. As DNA, the CDR3 is TGTGCCAGCAGCTTAGGAAGCCAGCCCCAGCATTTT.

The chain has TRBV27 and TRBJ1-6; the D is unclear. Germline values: CDR1 MNHEY, CDR2 SMNVEV (reference sequence). The CDR3 has 14 residues. Between the trimmed V and J ends, which lost 2 bases and 6 bases, there was a span of 8 bases. DNA for the CDR3: TGTGCCAGCAGTTTAGGAGGGATTAATTCACCCCTCCACTTT. This translates into CASSLGGINSPLHF.

V usage is TRBV12-5 and J usage is TRBJ2-7; a possible D gene is TRBD1 (5 bases). This CDR3 region has 15 residues. V was cut by 1 base and J by 1 base, with 11 bases left in between. Germline V gene sequence: CDR1 LGHNT, CDR2 FRNRAP. CDR3 residues: CASGLDNRLSYEQYF. The CDR3 DNA reads TGTGCTAGTGGTTTGGACAACAGGCTTTCCTACGAGCAGTACTTC.

This chain connects TRBV7-8 to TRBJ2-1; 11 bases match TRBD2. Germline V CDR1 and CDR2: SGHVS, FQNEAQ. The CDR3 spans 15 residues. The J segment lost 10 bases and the V segment lost 6 bases, leaving 11 bases of the junction unmatched. In DNA, the CDR3 is TGTGCCAGCAGTTTCCTAACGGGACTAGCGGAGGAGCAGTTCTTC. Protein product: CASSFLTGLAEEQFF.

J is TRBJ2-5 and V is TRBV6-1, with TRBD2 as a possible D gene (5 bases). V was cut by 1 base and J by 5 bases, with 14 bases left in between. The CDR3 totals 15 residues. The V gene's germline CDR1 is MNHNS and CDR2 SASEGT. The CDR3 DNA reads as TGTGCCAGCAGTGAAGTGTTCCCGAGGGTGGAGACCCAGTACTTC. It translates to CASSEVFPRVETQYF.

The chain recombines TRBV7-2 with TRBJ2-3; 8 bases line up with TRBD1. The CDR3 is 14 residues long. With 8 bases clipped from V and 6 bases from J, the junction kept 10 bases outside the gene matches. Germline loops: CDR1 SGHTA, CDR2 FQGNSA. The CDR3 sequence: CASVGQGASDTQYF. The CDR3 DNA is TGTGCCAGCGTTGGGCAGGGGGCTAGTGATACGCAGTATTTT.

The V call is TRBV11-2, the J call TRBJ2-1; TRBD2 agrees at 11 bases. Per the germline V gene, CDR1 is SGHAT and CDR2 is FQNNGV. Trimming at V came to 5 bases and at J to 0 bases, leaving 3 bases not matched to a gene. This CDR3 region has 16 residues. The CDR3 sequence: CASSTLAGGSYNEQFF. The DNA for the CDR3 is TGTGCCAGCAGCACGCTAGCGGGGGGCTCCTACAATGAGCAGTTCTTC.

This chain joins TRBV30 and TRBJ1-4; maybe TRBD1 (5 bases). Germline V CDR1 and CDR2: GTSNPN, SVGIG (reference sequence). V gave up 4 bases and J gave up 10 bases, with 13 bases separating them. This CDR3 spans 12 amino acids. CDR3 in amino acids: CAWNSGSGKLFF. Here the CDR3 DNA reads TGTGCCTGGAATTCAGGGTCGGGAAAACTGTTTTTT.

This chain links TRBV30 with TRBJ1-3; a weak D match, TRBD1 (5 bases). The CDR3 runs 16 residues. From germline, CDR1 is GTSNPN and CDR2 SVGIG (reference sequence). V shed 1 base and J shed 0 bases, with 13 bases lying between them. CDR3 sequence: CAWSDPGPNSGNTIYF. The CDR3 region has the DNA TGTGCCTGGAGTGATCCGGGACCCAACTCTGGAAACACCATATATTTT.

J is TRBJ2-1 and V is TRBV7-9; 7 nucleotides match TRBD1. V shed 5 bases, J shed 4 bases, and the junction held 5 bases outside the gene matches. The length of the CDR3 is 14 residues. Germline CDR1 and CDR2: SEHNR and FQNEAQ (reference sequence). CDR3 in amino acids: CASSPWDSYNEQFF. The CDR3 DNA reads TGTGCCAGCAGCCCGTGGGACAGTTACAATGAGCAGTTCTTC. The full variable domain, rest sourced from reference TRBV7-9 and TRBJ2-1, is DTGVSQNPRHKITKRGQNVTFRCDPISEHNRLYWYRQTLGQGPEFLTYFQNEAQLEKSRLLSDRFSAERPKGSFSTLEIQRTEQGDSAMYLCASSPWDSYNEQFFGPGTRLTVL.

V is TRBV21-1 and J is TRBJ1-3. TRBV21-1 is shown as a pseudogene. The CDR3 runs 19 residues. CDR3 amino acids: CASSKAHGSGASSGNTIYF. Here the CDR3 DNA reads TGTGCCAGCAGCAAAGCGCATGGCTCCGGCGCTAGCTCTGGAAACACCATATATTTT.

This rearrangement joins TRBV4-1 to TRBJ1-4; no clear D. V shed 3 bases and J shed 3 bases, with 20 bases lying between them. The V gene's germline CDR1 is MGHRA and CDR2 YSYEKL. The CDR3 runs to 18 residues. The CDR3: CASSQPRGVYRSNEKLFF. The CDR3 bases are TGCGCCAGCAGCCAGCCGCGCGGGGTTTACCGCTCTAATGAAAAACTGTTTTTT.

The sample holds one count of this clone. The rearrangement links TRBV9 to TRBJ2-5, with D tentatively TRBD2 (5 bases). The CDR3 length is 15 residues. The V end lost 4 bases, the J end lost 5 bases, and 18 bases lay between the germline ends. CDR1 is SGDLS, CDR2 YYNGEE, per germline. CDR3 in amino acids: CASSPGPEDFETQYF. In nucleotides, the CDR3 is TGTGCCAGCAGCCCAGGACCAGAGGACTTCGAGACCCAGTACTTC.

V gene TRBV25-1 combines with J gene TRBJ2-2; D not certain. The CDR3 loop spans 13 amino acids. The germline V gene encodes CDR1 MGHDK and CDR2 SYGVNS. V was shortened by 2 bases and J by 7 bases, with 8 bases between the two germline ends. This CDR3 reads CASSENMGGELFF. The DNA for the CDR3 is TGTGCCAGCAGTGAAAATATGGGCGGGGAGCTGTTTTTT.

The chain recombines TRBV29-1 with TRBJ1-5; D is uncertain. Trimming pared 4 bases from V and 0 bases from J, leaving 7 bases between. The CDR3 has 13 residues. CDR1 and CDR2 from the germline V gene are SQVTM and ANQGSEA. CDR3 region: CSVVENSNQPQHF. CDR3 DNA sequence: TGCAGCGTTGTCGAAAATAGCAATCAGCCCCAGCATTTT.

The J gene is TRBJ1-1, the V gene TRBV5-1; D is uncertain. The CDR3 has 13 amino acids. Germline V gene data show CDR1 as SGHRS and CDR2 as YFSETQ. V shed 2 bases and J shed 2 bases, with 7 bases lying between them. The CDR3 coding sequence is TGCGCCAGCAGCTTTTCGGTAAACACTGAAGCTTTCTTT. It translates to CASSFSVNTEAFF.

This chain connects TRBV5-1 to TRBJ1-6; weak D call: TRBD1 (5 bases). Trimming took 0 bases from V and 9 from J, leaving 13 bases between them. Germline V gives CDR1 SGHRS, CDR2 YFSETQ. CDR3 length: 15 amino acids. CDR3 sequence: CASSLAGQSLSPLHF. CDR3 DNA sequence: TGCGCCAGCAGCTTGGCAGGGCAAAGTCTTTCACCCCTCCACTTT.

This sequence joins TRBV14 and TRBJ1-5; unclear D gene. The germline CDR1 and CDR2 sequences are SGHDN and FVKESK. The germline V and J ends were trimmed by 0 bases and 5 bases, with 11 bases remaining between them. This CDR3 is built from 15 residues. In DNA form, the CDR3 reads TGTGCCAGCAGCCAAGATACCGTAGGAGATCAGCCCCAGCATTTT. Protein: CASSQDTVGDQPQHF. Based on the CDR3 plus reference TRBV14 and TRBJ1-5, the full variable domain is EAGVTQFPSHSVIEKGQTVTLRCDPISGHDNLYWYRRVMGKEIKFLLHFVKESKQDESGMPNNRFLAERTGGTYSTLKVQPAELEDSGVYFCASSQDTVGDQPQHFGDGTRLSIL.